This T cell receptor beta chain was found in a study of T cell responses to AZD1222 COVID-19 vaccine. With regard to this clone: What it binds is unknown.

Study-level findings and limits: Increases in Spike-specific TCR breadth and depth were seen after two AZD1222 doses. Seropositive status at baseline applied to only five to seven AZD1222 recipients. The donor cohort was predominantly white British with a female majority, and clonal diversity may have been underestimated.

Clones were sequenced by immunoSEQ multiplex PCR, and TCRdb holds only the in-frame ones, with some missing. The data contain about 92,000 clones, about 91% of them singletons. Trimming removed 0 bases at V and 1 base at J, with 15 bases between. This CDR3 has 17 amino acids. CDR1 is LGHNA, CDR2 YSLEER, per germline. This specimen consisted of peripheral blood, obtained on day 0 of MenACWY control vaccination. This rearrangement joins TRBV4-3 to TRBJ1-2; D might be TRBD1 (5 bases). This TCR came from an adult in good health. The CDR3 bases are TGCGCCAGCAGCCAAGATCCGCAGGGAGGTGGTAACTATGGCTACACCTTC. Encoded protein: CASSQDPQGGGNYGYTF.